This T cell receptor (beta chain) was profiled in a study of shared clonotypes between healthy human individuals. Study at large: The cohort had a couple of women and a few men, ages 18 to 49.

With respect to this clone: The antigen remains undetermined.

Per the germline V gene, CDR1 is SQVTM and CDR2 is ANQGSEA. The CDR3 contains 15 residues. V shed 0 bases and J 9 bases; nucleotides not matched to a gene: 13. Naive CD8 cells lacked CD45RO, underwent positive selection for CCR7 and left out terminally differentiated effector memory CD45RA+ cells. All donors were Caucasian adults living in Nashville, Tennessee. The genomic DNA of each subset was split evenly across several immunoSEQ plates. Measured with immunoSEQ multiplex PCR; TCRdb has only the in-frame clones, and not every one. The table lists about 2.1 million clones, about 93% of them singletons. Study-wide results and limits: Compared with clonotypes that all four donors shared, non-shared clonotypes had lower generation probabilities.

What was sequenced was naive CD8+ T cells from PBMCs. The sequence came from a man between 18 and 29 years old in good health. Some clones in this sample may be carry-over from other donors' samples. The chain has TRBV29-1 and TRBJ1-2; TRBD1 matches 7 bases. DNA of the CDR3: TGCAGCGTTGAAGATCAAGACAGGGAGGAATTTCGCTACACCTTC. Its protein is CSVEDQDREEFRYTF.